These 22 T cell receptor beta chains were all obtained from the same sample, sequenced in a study of blood T cell repertoires in COVID-19. The assay was immunoSEQ multiplex PCR, and TCRdb's table has in-frame clones only and misses some. There are 100,000 to 140,000 clones in the sample; 80% to 95% occur only once, and approximately 1.3% lies in the top ten. Material for sequencing was peripheral blood. The receptors come from a woman in her 30s with acute or convalescent COVID-19.

The chain combines TRBV9 with TRBJ2-7; 8 bases line up with TRBD1. The V gene end was trimmed by 3 bases and the J gene end by 6 bases; junction bases not matched to a gene: 8. The V gene's germline CDR1 is SGDLS and CDR2 YYNGEE. This CDR3 has 14 residues. The CDR3, as DNA: TGTGCCAGCAGCGCAGGACAGGGTAGTGGCGAGCAGTACTTC. Its translation is CASSAGQGSGEQYF.

The J gene is TRBJ2-2, the V gene TRBV27; 9 bases agree with TRBD2. Germline trimming cut 2 bases from V and 0 bases from J; bases unmatched to any gene: 4. Germline-derived CDR1 and CDR2 are MNHEY and SMNVEV (reference sequence). CDR3 length equals 17 residues. CDR3 in DNA: TGTGCCAGCAGTTTACCTAGCGGGACCCCGAACACCGGGGAGCTGTTTTTT. Residues: CASSLPSGTPNTGELFF.

The chain carries TRBV5-5 and TRBJ2-2, with TRBD2 matching 10 bases. CDR1 is SGHKS, CDR2 YYEKEE, per germline (reference sequence). V lost 0 bases, J lost 4 bases, and 12 bases stayed unmatched. The CDR3 spans 19 residues. This CDR3 is CASSLEGATGLATTGELFF. CDR3 in DNA: TGTGCCAGCAGCTTGGAGGGCGCGACGGGACTAGCGACCACCGGGGAGCTGTTTTTT.

J is TRBJ1-1 and V is TRBV6-5, with a possible D match to TRBD1 (6 bases). This CDR3 is 13 amino acids long. With 5 bases removed from V and 5 bases from J, the gap between germline ends came to 12 bases. Per the germline V gene, CDR1 is MNHEY and CDR2 is SVGAGI. The CDR3 DNA reads TGTGCCAGCAGTAGGGGCAGGGGTACTGAAGCTTTCTTT. Its translation is CASSRGRGTEAFF.

For this clone: Different DNA sequences within this sample yield the same CDR3. The V and J genes are TRBV11-3 and TRBJ1-1; perhaps TRBD1 as D (6 bases). The CDR3 totals 13 residues. The germline gives CDR1 SGHNT, CDR2 YENEEA. Trimming left V 6 bases short and J 2 bases short, with 10 bases between. Written as DNA, the CDR3 is TGTGCCAGCAGTTTGGACAGAAACACTGAAGCTTTCTTT. This encodes CASSLDRNTEAFF.

The rearrangement links TRBV3-1 (or the pseudogene TRBV3-2) to TRBJ1-2; D uncertain. V was cut by 3 bases and J by 2 bases, with 10 bases left in between. Germline assignment: CDR1 LGHDT and CDR2 YNNKEL (reference sequence). This CDR3 contains 14 residues. The CDR3 is CASSHQSGNYGYTF. CDR3 DNA sequence: TGTGCCAGCAGCCATCAATCAGGAAACTATGGCTACACCTTC.

The CDR3 nucleotides are TGTGCCAGCAGTCAACAGGCCCCAAGGACAGGGAAATATGGCTACACCTTC. Amino acid sequence: CASSQQAPRTGKYGYTF. The chain links TRBV27 to TRBJ1-2; TRBD1 agrees at 8 bases. Germline V CDR1 and CDR2: MNHEY, SMNVEV (reference sequence). This CDR3 has 17 amino acids. Trimming removed 5 bases from V and 5 bases from J; junction bases left unmatched: 16.

This chain joins TRBV28 and TRBJ1-2; TRBD1 matches at 9 bases. Germline loops: CDR1 MDHEN, CDR2 SYDVKM. CDR3 length: 14 amino acids. V dropped 7 bases and J dropped 4; count of bases not matched to a gene: 7. As DNA, the CDR3 is TGTGCCAGCATCATCCGACAGGGGGGCTATGGCTACACCTTC. This encodes CASIIRQGGYGYTF.

This clone was seen more than once but under ten times. The chain recombines TRBV5-4 with TRBJ1-1; tentatively, D is TRBD1 (5 bases). The V end lost 2 bases, the J end lost 1 base, and 9 bases lay between the germline ends. Germline V gene lookup returns CDR1 SGHNT and CDR2 YYREEE (reference sequence). The CDR3 is 14 residues long. CDR3 in amino acids: CASSLARANTEAFF. CDR3 in DNA: TGTGCCAGCAGCTTAGCCAGGGCGAACACTGAAGCTTTCTTT.

The chain links TRBV18 to TRBJ1-1; D is possibly TRBD1 (5 bases). There are 13 residues in the CDR3. The germline V gene encodes CDR1 KGHSH and CDR2 LQKENI. V lost 3 bases to trimming and J lost 6 bases, with 11 bases between them. The DNA of the CDR3 is TGTGCCAGCTCACCGGGCAGGGTATCTGAAGCTTTCTTT. Amino acid sequence: CASSPGRVSEAFF.

V and J are TRBV7-2 and TRBJ2-2; 8 bases line up with TRBD1. The trim removed 1 base at V and 4 bases at J, leaving 11 bases unmatched. CDR1 and CDR2 from the germline V gene are SGHTA and FQGNSA. The CDR3 has 18 amino acids. CDR3 loop: CASSLVSGAGGITGELFF. CDR3 bases: TGTGCCAGCAGCTTAGTTAGTGGGGCAGGGGGCATCACCGGGGAGCTGTTTTTT.

The rearrangement joins TRBV4-3 to TRBJ2-5; weak D call: TRBD2 (5 bases). Trimming took 1 base from V and 4 from J, leaving 7 bases between them. Germline lookup yields CDR1 LGHNA and CDR2 YSLEER. The CDR3 totals 13 residues. CDR3 nucleotides: TGCGCCAGCAGCCAAGCGGCGGGAGAGACCCAGTACTTC. Translation gives CASSQAAGETQYF.

This rearrangement joins TRBV5-1 to TRBJ1-3; D not resolved. Trimming took 0 bases from V and 4 from J, leaving 8 bases between them. The germline V gene has CDR1 SGHRS and CDR2 YFSETQ. This CDR3 has 14 amino acids. CDR3 nucleotides: TGCGCCAGCAGCTTGGGCGTATCGGGAAACACCATATATTTT. It encodes CASSLGVSGNTIYF. Complete variable domain (other parts from reference TRBV5-1 and TRBJ1-3): KAGVTQTPRYLIKTRGQQVTLSCSPISGHRSVSWYQQTPGQGLQFLFEYFSETQRNKGNFPGRFSGRQFSNSRSEMNVSTLELGDSALYLCASSLGVSGNTIYFGEGSWLTVV.

The chain joins TRBV6-1 to TRBJ1-3; no clear D gene. Germline V gives CDR1 MNHNS, CDR2 SASEGT. This CDR3 region has 17 residues. V lost 3 bases, J lost 0 bases, and 15 bases lay in between. CDR3 loop: CASSDPRFELSGNTIYF. The CDR3 DNA sequence: TGTGCCAGCAGTGACCCCCGGTTCGAGCTCTCTGGAAACACCATATATTTT.

The chain links TRBV11-2 to TRBJ1-4; 8 bases are a match to TRBD1. The CDR3 spans 15 residues. J lost 5 bases, V lost 4 bases, and 6 bases had no gene match. The germline V gene encodes CDR1 SGHAT and CDR2 FQNNGV. The CDR3 nucleotides read TGTGCCAGCAGCTCCGAAACAGGGGGGAATGAAAAACTGTTTTTT. Residues: CASSSETGGNEKLFF.

The chain couples TRBV2 to TRBJ1-1, with 7 bases that match TRBD1. Germline CDR1 and CDR2: SNHLY and FYNNEI. The CDR3 totals 14 residues. J gave up 7 bases and V 6 bases, and 11 bases lay outside the gene matches. The CDR3 DNA sequence: TGTGCCAGCAGCCTACACGACAGGGCGGGTGAAGCTTTCTTT. This translates into CASSLHDRAGEAFF.

The rearrangement joins TRBV28 to TRBJ2-7, with TRBD2 matching over 9 bases. This CDR3 contains 15 residues. Germline trimming cut 7 bases from V and 0 bases from J; bases unmatched to any gene: 7. Germline loops: CDR1 MDHEN, CDR2 SYDVKM. The chain's CDR3 is CASTIVLAGSYEQYF. Written as DNA, the CDR3 is TGTGCCAGCACCATCGTACTAGCGGGCTCCTACGAGCAGTACTTC.

The genes are TRBV27 and TRBJ1-5; TRBD1 matches 8 bases. Per germline, CDR1 MNHEY and CDR2 SMNVEV (reference sequence). The ends lost 10 bases at V and 7 bases at J; junction bases unmatched: 9. The CDR3 spans 13 residues. CDR3 protein: CAISQGAGQPQHF. CDR3 DNA: TGTGCCATTTCTCAGGGGGCTGGGCAGCCCCAGCATTTT.

The V and J genes are TRBV15 and TRBJ1-2; the D gene is possibly TRBD1 (6 bases). CDR3 length equals 15 residues. The V gene lost 3 bases and the J gene lost 5 bases, with 16 bases spanning the gap. Looked up from germline, CDR1 is LNHNV and CDR2 is YYDKDF (reference sequence). CDR3 loop: CATSRSQGIGYGYTF. The CDR3 nucleotides read TGTGCCACCAGCAGGTCACAGGGAATAGGGTATGGCTACACCTTC.

This clone was seen more than once but under ten times. The chain has TRBV5-5 and TRBJ2-7; D not resolved. The CDR3 covers 14 residues. V lost 4 bases to trimming and J lost 7 bases, with 18 bases between them. The V gene's germline CDR1 is SGHKS and CDR2 YYEKEE (reference sequence). CDR3 DNA sequence: TGTGCCAGCAGCGTGGATGTCCAGACGGAGGAGCAGTACTTC. Its protein product is CASSVDVQTEEQYF.

This clone was seen repeatedly, ten times or more. The chain has TRBV11-2 and TRBJ1-2; maybe TRBD1 (6 bases). Germline assignment: CDR1 SGHAT and CDR2 FQNNGV. The CDR3 has 13 residues. Trimming pared 1 base from V and 6 bases from J, leaving 9 bases between. The CDR3 nucleotides read TGTGCCAGCAGCTTAGGACAGGAGAATGGCTACACCTTC. Translation: CASSLGQENGYTF.

This chain joins TRBV4-1 and TRBJ2-5, with TRBD2 matching 8 bases. The germline gives CDR1 MGHRA, CDR2 YSYEKL. The ends lost 2 bases at V and 3 bases at J; junction bases unmatched: 5. This CDR3 is 15 amino acids long. The CDR3 bases are TGCGCCAGCAGCCAAAGTGGACTAGCTAAAGAGACCCAGTACTTC. Translating gives CASSQSGLAKETQYF.